Listed below are T cell receptor beta chains from one sample, sequenced in a study of cytomegalovirus exposure and HLA in healthy donors. Libraries were prepared by immunoSEQ multiplex PCR; TCRdb keeps only in-frame clonotypes and omits some of them. The sample holds around 71,000 clones, approximately 93% seen once. Specimen: PBMCs. These receptors all stem from a man aged 18 to 30 in good health and CMV-seropositive. Each CDR3 is given with its conserved first and last residue. A D gene is named only where the DNA matches it firmly. Clone size is shown for a subset of rows, as once, few, many or a class of expanded clone.

>TRBV9|NA|TRBJ1-2|NA
CASSPRQVNYGYTF
TGTGCCAGCAGCCCTCGACAGGTTAACTATGGCTACACCTTC
>TRBV4-1|NA|TRBJ2-7|NA
CASSRFLATSSYEQYF
TGCGCCAGCAGCCGGTTCTTAGCGACCAGCTCCTACGAGCAGTACTTC
>TRBV7-9|TRBD1|TRBJ1-1|NA
CASSSIGRGTGFEAFF
TGTGCCAGCAGCTCCATAGGGCGGGGGACAGGGTTTGAAGCTTTCTTT
>TRBV6-6|TRBD2|TRBJ2-1|NA
CASTPLAGGIWNEQFF
TGTGCCAGCACCCCTCTAGCGGGGGGCATATGGAATGAGCAGTTCTTC
>TRBV7-6|TRBD1|TRBJ2-7|NA
CASSLGQPGEQYF
TGTGCCAGCAGCCTGGGACAGCCCGGCGAGCAGTACTTC
>TRBV6-5|NA|TRBJ1-2|NA
CASSWTGGANYGYTF
TGTGCCAGCAGTTGGACGGGGGGGGCTAACTATGGCTACACCTTC
>TRBV15|NA|TRBJ1-1|NA
CATSRDRGNTEAFF
TGTGCCACCAGCAGAGATAGGGGGAACACTGAAGCTTTCTTT
>TRBV25-1|NA|TRBJ1-1|NA
CASSIGNRNTEAFF
TGTGCCAGCAGTATCGGGAACAGGAACACTGAAGCTTTCTTT
>TRBV19|NA|TRBJ2-7|NA
CASSMGQGSSYEQYF
TGTGCCAGTAGTATGGGCCAGGGTAGCTCCTACGAGCAGTACTTC
>TRBV28|NA|TRBJ1-5|once
CASSPGFQPQHF
TGTGCCAGCAGCCCAGGTTTTCAGCCCCAGCATTTT
>TRBV5-6|TRBD2|TRBJ2-1|once
CASSLGGGSYNEQFF
TGTGCCAGCAGCTTGGGTGGCGGGAGCTACAATGAGCAGTTCTTC
>TRBV29-1|NA|TRBJ2-7|NA
CSGGTRDEQYF
TGCAGTGGAGGGACCCGGGACGAGCAGTACTTC
>TRBV28|TRBD2|TRBJ2-5|NA
CASSVGGRSGETQYF
TGTGCCAGCTCCGTGGGCGGGAGATCCGGAGAGACCCAGTACTTC
>TRBV21-1|NA|TRBJ1-2|NA
CASSKKLGQGNYGYTF
TGTGCCAGCAGCAAAAAACTGGGACAGGGAAACTATGGCTACACCTTC
>TRBV10-3|TRBD2|TRBJ2-1|once
CAISGGLSGLAAYNEQFF
TGTGCCATCAGTGGCGGGTTATCAGGACTAGCGGCTTACAATGAGCAGTTCTTC
>TRBV19|NA|TRBJ1-5|once
CASSLRQGNQPQHF
TGTGCCAGTAGTCTCAGACAGGGCAATCAGCCCCAGCATTTT
>TRBV6-6|NA|TRBJ2-1|NA
CASSLEGGGKQFF
TGTGCCAGCAGCCTAGAGGGTGGTGGTAAGCAGTTCTTC
>TRBV9|NA|TRBJ2-7|NA
CASSATDSSYEQYF
TGTGCCAGCAGCGCAACCGACAGTTCCTACGAGCAGTACTTC
>TRBV7-9|NA|TRBJ1-6|NA
CASTVGQGPSSYNSPLHF
TGTGCCAGCACGGTGGGACAAGGGCCCAGCTCCTATAATTCACCCCTCCACTTT
>TRBV19|NA|TRBJ2-3|NA
CASSIVFLSGEPDTQYF
TGTGCCAGTAGTATAGTCTTCTTATCCGGAGAACCAGATACGCAGTATTTT
>TRBV4-2|TRBD2|TRBJ2-5|few
CASGPGTSGSETQYF
TGTGCCAGCGGTCCCGGGACTAGCGGGAGTGAGACCCAGTACTTC
>TRBV27|TRBD2|TRBJ2-7|NA
CASSPPRTSGRPPEQYF
TGTGCCAGCAGTCCACCGAGGACTAGCGGGCGGCCCCCCGAGCAGTACTTC
>TRBV27|NA|TRBJ2-3|NA
CASSSQPDFRDTQYF
TGTGCCAGCAGCTCCCAACCGGACTTTAGAGATACGCAGTATTTT
>TRBV30|NA|TRBJ2-7|NA
CAWSVQSSYEQYF
TGTGCCTGGAGTGTACAGTCTTCCTACGAGCAGTACTTC
>TRBV2|TRBD1|TRBJ2-5|NA
CASKDRAETQYF
TGTGCCAGCAAAGACAGGGCAGAGACCCAGTACTTC
>TRBV7-6|NA|TRBJ1-5|NA
CASSVDERQPQHF
TGTGCCAGCAGCGTCGACGAGAGGCAGCCCCAGCATTTT
>TRBV5-6|NA|TRBJ1-2|NA
CASSPFWGDNYGYTF
TGTGCCAGCAGCCCGTTCTGGGGGGATAACTATGGCTACACCTTC
>TRBV28|NA|TRBJ2-1|NA
CASSTPWTLSSYNEQFF
TGTGCCAGCAGTACACCCTGGACTCTGAGCTCCTACAATGAGCAGTTCTTC